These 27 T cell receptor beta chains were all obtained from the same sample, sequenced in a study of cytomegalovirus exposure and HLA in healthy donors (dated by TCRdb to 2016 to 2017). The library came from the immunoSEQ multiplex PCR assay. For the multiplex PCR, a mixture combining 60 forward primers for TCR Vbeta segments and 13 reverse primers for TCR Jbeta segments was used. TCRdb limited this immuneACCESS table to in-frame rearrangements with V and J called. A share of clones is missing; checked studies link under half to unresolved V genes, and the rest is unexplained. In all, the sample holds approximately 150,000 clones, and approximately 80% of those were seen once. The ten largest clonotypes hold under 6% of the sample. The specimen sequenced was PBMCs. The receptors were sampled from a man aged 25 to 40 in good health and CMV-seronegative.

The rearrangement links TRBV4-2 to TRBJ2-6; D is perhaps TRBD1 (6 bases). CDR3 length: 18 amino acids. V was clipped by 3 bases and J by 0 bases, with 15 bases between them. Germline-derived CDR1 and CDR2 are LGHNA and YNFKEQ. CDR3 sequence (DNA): TGTGCCAGCAGCCATGGGGGCGGTTCTCGCTCTGGGGCCAACGTCCTGACTTTC. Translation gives CASSHGGGSRSGANVLTF.

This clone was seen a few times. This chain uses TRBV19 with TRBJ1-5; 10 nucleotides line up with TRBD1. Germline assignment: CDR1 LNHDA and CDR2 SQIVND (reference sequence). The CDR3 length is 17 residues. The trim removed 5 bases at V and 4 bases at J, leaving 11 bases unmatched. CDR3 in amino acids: CASSVGTGVMGNQPQHF. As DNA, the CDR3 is TGTGCCAGTAGTGTCGGGACAGGGGTTATGGGAAATCAGCCCCAGCATTTT.

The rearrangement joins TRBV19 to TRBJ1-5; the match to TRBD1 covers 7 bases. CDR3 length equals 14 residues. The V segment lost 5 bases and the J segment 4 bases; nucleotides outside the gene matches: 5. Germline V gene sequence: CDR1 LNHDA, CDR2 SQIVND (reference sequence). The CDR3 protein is CASSVTQGNQPQHF. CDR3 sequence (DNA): TGTGCCAGTAGTGTCACACAGGGGAATCAGCCCCAGCATTTT.

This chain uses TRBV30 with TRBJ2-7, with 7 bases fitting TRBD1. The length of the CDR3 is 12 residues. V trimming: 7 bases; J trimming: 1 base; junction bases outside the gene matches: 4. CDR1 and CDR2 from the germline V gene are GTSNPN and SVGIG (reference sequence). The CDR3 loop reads CASGTVSYEQYF. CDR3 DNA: TGTGCCTCCGGGACAGTTTCCTACGAGCAGTACTTC.

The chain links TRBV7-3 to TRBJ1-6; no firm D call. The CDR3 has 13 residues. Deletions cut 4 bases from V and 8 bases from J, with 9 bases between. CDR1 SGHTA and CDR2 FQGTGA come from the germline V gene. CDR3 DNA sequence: TGTGCCAGCAGCTCAAATTTAGATTCACCCCTCCACTTT. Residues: CASSSNLDSPLHF.

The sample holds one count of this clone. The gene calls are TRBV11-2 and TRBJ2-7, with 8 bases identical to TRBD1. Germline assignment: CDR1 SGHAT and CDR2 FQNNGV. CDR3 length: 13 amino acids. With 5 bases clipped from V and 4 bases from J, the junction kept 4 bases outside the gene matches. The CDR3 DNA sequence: TGTGCCAGCAGCGGGACAGGTCTTTACGAGCAGTACTTC. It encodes CASSGTGLYEQYF.

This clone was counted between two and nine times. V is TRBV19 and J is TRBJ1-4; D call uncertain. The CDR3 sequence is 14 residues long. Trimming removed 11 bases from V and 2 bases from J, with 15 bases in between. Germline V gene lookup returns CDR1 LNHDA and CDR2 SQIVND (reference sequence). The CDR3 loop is CAASRIGTNEKLFF. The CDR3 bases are TGTGCCGCCTCTCGGATCGGGACTAATGAAAAACTGTTTTTT.

The CDR3 here is CASSLVEGTYEQYF. CDR3 bases: TGCGCCAGCAGCTTGGTTGAGGGAACCTACGAGCAGTACTTC. The chain joins TRBV5-1 to TRBJ2-7; weak D call: TRBD2 (5 bases). The V and J ends lost 0 bases and 2 bases respectively, with 9 bases between them. The germline V gene encodes CDR1 SGHRS and CDR2 YFSETQ. This CDR3 spans 14 amino acids.

The CDR3 sequence is CASSPLTGTAFYGYTF. CDR3 DNA sequence: TGTGCCAGCAGCCCCCTGACAGGAACGGCCTTCTATGGCTACACCTTC. The chain couples TRBV6-6 to TRBJ1-2; tentatively, D is TRBD1 (6 bases). V lost 6 bases to trimming and J lost 4 bases, with 21 bases between them. The V gene's germline CDR1 is MNHNY and CDR2 SVGAGI (reference sequence). CDR3 length: 16 amino acids.

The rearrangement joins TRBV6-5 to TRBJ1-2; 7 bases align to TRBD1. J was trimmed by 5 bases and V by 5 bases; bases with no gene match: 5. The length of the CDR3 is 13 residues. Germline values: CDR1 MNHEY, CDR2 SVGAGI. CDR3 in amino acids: CASSPDRVYGYTF. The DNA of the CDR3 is TGTGCCAGCAGTCCCGACAGGGTTTATGGCTACACCTTC.

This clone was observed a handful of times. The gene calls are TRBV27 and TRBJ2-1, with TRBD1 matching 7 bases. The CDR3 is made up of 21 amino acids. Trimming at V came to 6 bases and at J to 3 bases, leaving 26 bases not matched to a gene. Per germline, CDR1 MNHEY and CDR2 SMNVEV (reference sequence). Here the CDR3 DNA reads TGTGCCAGCAGCAGACCCCAACCCTATAAGGAGGTCGACAGGGACTACAATGAGCAGTTCTTC. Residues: CASSRPQPYKEVDRDYNEQFF.

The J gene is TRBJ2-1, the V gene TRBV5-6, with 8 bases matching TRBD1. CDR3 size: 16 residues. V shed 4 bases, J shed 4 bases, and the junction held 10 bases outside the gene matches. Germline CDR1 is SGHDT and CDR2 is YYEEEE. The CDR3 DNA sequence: TGTGCCAGCAGCCTCATCTCGACAGGGGAATACAATGAGCAGTTCTTC. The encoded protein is CASSLISTGEYNEQFF.

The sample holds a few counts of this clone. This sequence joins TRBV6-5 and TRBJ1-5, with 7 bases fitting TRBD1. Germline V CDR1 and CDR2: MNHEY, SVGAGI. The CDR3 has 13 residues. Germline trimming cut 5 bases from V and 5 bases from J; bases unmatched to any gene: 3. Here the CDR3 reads CASSTRGDQPQHF. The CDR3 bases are TGTGCCAGCAGTACCAGGGGGGATCAGCCCCAGCATTTT.

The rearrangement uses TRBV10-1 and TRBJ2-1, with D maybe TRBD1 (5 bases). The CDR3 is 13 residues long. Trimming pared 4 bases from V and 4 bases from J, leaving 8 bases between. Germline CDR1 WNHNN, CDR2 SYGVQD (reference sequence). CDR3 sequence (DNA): TGCGCCAGCAGTGGACAGTCGTACAATGAGCAGTTCTTC. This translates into CASSGQSYNEQFF.

The CDR3 nucleotides are TGTGCCAGCAGCCCGAGGACTAACAATGAGCAGTTCTTC. It translates to CASSPRTNNEQFF. The V and J genes are TRBV5-4 and TRBJ2-1; the D gene is possibly TRBD2 (6 bases). Trimming stripped 4 bases from V and 5 bases from J, with 10 bases between. CDR1 and CDR2 (germline): SGHNT, YYREEE (reference sequence). The CDR3 runs to 13 residues.

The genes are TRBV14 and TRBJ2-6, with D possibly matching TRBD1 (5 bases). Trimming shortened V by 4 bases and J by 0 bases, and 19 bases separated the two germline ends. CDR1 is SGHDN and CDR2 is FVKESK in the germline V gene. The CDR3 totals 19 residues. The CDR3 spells CASSRYYRPMSSGANVLTF. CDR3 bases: TGTGCCAGCAGCCGCTACTACAGGCCCATGAGCTCTGGGGCCAACGTCCTGACTTTC.

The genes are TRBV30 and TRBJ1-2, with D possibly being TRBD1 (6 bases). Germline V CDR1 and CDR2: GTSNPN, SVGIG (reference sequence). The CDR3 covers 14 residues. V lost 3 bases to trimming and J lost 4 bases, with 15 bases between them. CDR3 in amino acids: CAWRALRGFYGYTF. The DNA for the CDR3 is TGTGCCTGGAGGGCTCTCAGGGGCTTCTATGGCTACACCTTC.

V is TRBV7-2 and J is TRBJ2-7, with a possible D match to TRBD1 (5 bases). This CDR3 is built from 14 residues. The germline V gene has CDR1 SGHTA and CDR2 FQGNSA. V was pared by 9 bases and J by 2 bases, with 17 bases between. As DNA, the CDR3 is TGTGCCAGTCGGGTAGCAGGGCCCCCCTACGAGCAGTACTTC. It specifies CASRVAGPPYEQYF. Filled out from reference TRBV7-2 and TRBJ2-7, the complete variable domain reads GAGVSQSPSNKVTEKGKDVELRCDPISGHTALYWYRQSLGQGLEFLIYFQGNSAPDKSGLPSDRFSAERTGGSVSTLTIQRTQQEDSAVYLCASRVAGPPYEQYFGPGTRLTVT.

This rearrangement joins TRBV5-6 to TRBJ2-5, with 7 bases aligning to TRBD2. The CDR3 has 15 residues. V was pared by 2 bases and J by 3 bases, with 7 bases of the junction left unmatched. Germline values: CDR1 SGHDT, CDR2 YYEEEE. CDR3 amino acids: CASSFGRGRKETQYF. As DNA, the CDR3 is TGTGCCAGCAGCTTCGGACGCGGGAGAAAAGAGACCCAGTACTTC.

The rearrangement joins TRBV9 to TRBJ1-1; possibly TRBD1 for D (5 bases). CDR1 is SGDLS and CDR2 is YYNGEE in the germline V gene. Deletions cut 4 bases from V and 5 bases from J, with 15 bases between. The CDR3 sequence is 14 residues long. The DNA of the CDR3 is TGTGCCAGCAGCCCCCGCTGGGGGGTGACTGAAGCTTTCTTT. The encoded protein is CASSPRWGVTEAFF.

The CDR3 is CASSYWEEGSITDTQYF. CDR3 coding DNA: TGTGCCAGCAGTTACTGGGAGGAAGGCTCTATCACAGATACGCAGTATTTT. This chain uses TRBV27 with TRBJ2-3; tentatively, D is TRBD2 (6 bases). Trimming cost V 4 bases and J 2 bases, with 19 bases left between them. CDR3 length equals 17 residues. Germline V gene sequence: CDR1 MNHEY, CDR2 SMNVEV (reference sequence).

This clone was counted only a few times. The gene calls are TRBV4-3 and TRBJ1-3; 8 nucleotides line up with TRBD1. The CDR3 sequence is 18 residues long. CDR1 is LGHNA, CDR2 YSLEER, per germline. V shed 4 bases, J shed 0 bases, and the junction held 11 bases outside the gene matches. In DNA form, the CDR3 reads TGCGCCAGCAGCCCAGGGGGCAGGGCTATCCCCTCTGGAAACACCATATATTTT. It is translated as CASSPGGRAIPSGNTIYF.

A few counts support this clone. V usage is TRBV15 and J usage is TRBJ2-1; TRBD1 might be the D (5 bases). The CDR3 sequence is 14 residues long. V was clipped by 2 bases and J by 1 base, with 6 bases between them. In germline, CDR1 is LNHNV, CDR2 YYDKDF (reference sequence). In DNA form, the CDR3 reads TGTGCCACCAGCAGACAGGGTTCCTACAATGAGCAGTTCTTC. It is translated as CATSRQGSYNEQFF.

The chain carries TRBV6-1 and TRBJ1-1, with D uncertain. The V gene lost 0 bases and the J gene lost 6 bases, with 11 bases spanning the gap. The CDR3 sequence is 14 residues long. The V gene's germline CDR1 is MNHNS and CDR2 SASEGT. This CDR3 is CASSEAPGGAEAFF. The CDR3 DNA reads TGTGCCAGCAGTGAAGCACCCGGCGGTGCTGAAGCTTTCTTT.

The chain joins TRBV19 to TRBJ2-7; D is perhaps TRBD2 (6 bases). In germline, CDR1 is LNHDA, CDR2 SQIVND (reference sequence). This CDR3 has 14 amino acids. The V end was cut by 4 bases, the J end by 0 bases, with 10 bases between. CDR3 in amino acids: CASSSAGPSYEQYF. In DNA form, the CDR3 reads TGTGCCAGTAGTAGTGCGGGACCCTCCTACGAGCAGTACTTC.

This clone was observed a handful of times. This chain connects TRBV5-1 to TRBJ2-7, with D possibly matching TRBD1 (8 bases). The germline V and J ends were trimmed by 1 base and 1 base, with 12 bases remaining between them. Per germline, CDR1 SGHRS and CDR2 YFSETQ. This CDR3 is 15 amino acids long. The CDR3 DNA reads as TGCGCCAGCAGCTTGTTACAGGGGGGGTCCTACGAGCAGTACTTC. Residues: CASSLLQGGSYEQYF.

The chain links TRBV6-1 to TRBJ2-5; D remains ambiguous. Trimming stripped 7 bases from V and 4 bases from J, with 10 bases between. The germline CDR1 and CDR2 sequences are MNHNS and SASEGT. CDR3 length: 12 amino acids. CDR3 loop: CASKLRGETQYF. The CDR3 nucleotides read TGTGCCAGCAAGTTGCGAGGAGAGACCCAGTACTTC.